One and the same sample provided the 13 T cell receptor beta chains below, sequenced in a study of chemoradiotherapy in HPV16-positive cancers. The assay was immunoSEQ multiplex PCR, and TCRdb's table has in-frame clones only and misses some. Seen here are more than 12,000 clones, 88% observed once, and the top ten hold about 3.5%. This material consisted of blood, taken from a patient who underwent chemoradiotherapy. These receptors were taken from a human donor with HPV-associated anogenital cancer.

The chain recombines TRBV11-2 with TRBJ2-5; D uncertain. The CDR3 loop spans 13 amino acids. The germline CDR1 and CDR2 sequences are SGHAT and FQNNGV. Trimming took 3 bases from V and 5 from J, leaving 10 bases between them. CDR3 nucleotides: TGTGCCAGCAGCTTTTTATCCGGGGAGACCCAGTACTTC. Amino acid sequence: CASSFLSGETQYF.

The chain links TRBV6-4 to TRBJ1-1, with no clear D. The V gene's germline CDR1 is MRHNA and CDR2 SNTAGT. V dropped 0 bases and J dropped 0 bases, with 17 bases sitting between them. CDR3 length: 18 residues. The CDR3 region has the DNA TGTGCCAGCAGTGACTCCATCCTAGAGGACGTACTGAACACTGAAGCTTTCTTT. Residues: CASSDSILEDVLNTEAFF.

This chain connects TRBV7-2 to TRBJ2-1, with 13 positions matching TRBD2. Germline-derived CDR1 and CDR2 are SGHTA and FQGNSA. V lost 1 base, J lost 7 bases, and 7 bases stayed unmatched. The CDR3 runs 17 residues. The CDR3 bases are TGTGCCAGCAGCTTAGTAGTTTTGACTAGCGGGAGGAATGAGCAGTTCTTC. Translated: CASSLVVLTSGRNEQFF.

The rearrangement joins TRBV19 to TRBJ1-1, with TRBD1 as a possible D gene (6 bases). The CDR3 spans 13 residues. V was clipped by 6 bases and J by 1 base, with 9 bases between them. Germline lookup yields CDR1 LNHDA and CDR2 SQIVND (reference sequence). The CDR3 here is CASRLRGNTEAFF. CDR3 bases: TGTGCCAGTAGACTCAGGGGGAACACTGAAGCTTTCTTT.

The chain uses TRBV6-5 and TRBJ2-2; D not certain. V was clipped by 5 bases and J by 6 bases, with 13 bases between them. In germline, CDR1 is MNHEY, CDR2 SVGAGI. The CDR3 is made up of 14 amino acids. The CDR3 DNA reads TGTGCCAGCAGTACGAACAGCAAGGCCGGGGAGCTGTTTTTT. Encoded protein: CASSTNSKAGELFF.

This chain links TRBV5-4 with TRBJ2-3; unclear D gene. The V gene lost 3 bases and the J gene lost 2 bases, with 10 bases spanning the gap. The CDR3 extends over 14 amino acids. CDR1 and CDR2 from the germline V gene are SGHNT and YYREEE (reference sequence). The DNA of the CDR3 is TGTGCCAGCAGCTCGGCACAGTACACAGATACGCAGTATTTT. This encodes CASSSAQYTDTQYF.

This chain uses TRBV6-5 with TRBJ2-5; D is perhaps TRBD1 (6 bases). The ends were cut back, 0 bases at V and 3 bases at J, with 11 bases in the middle. The germline CDR1 and CDR2 sequences are MNHEY and SVGAGI. This CDR3 is built from 15 residues. The CDR3 loop is CASSYSGDTEETQYF. The CDR3 coding sequence is TGTGCCAGCAGTTACTCGGGGGACACCGAAGAGACCCAGTACTTC.

The chain links TRBV19 to TRBJ2-1, with TRBD1 identical over 11 bases. V trimming: 2 bases; J trimming: 8 bases; junction bases outside the gene matches: 8. Germline CDR1 is LNHDA and CDR2 is SQIVND (reference sequence). The CDR3 sequence is 16 residues long. This chain's CDR3 is CASSIKTGTGGDEQFF. CDR3 nucleotides: TGTGCCAGTAGTATAAAAACCGGGACAGGGGGTGATGAGCAGTTCTTC.

The V gene is TRBV29-1, the J gene TRBJ2-1; D ambiguous. V lost 0 bases to trimming and J lost 8 bases, with 11 bases between them. Germline assignment: CDR1 SQVTM and CDR2 ANQGSEA. CDR3 size: 13 residues. This CDR3 is CSVEEGSWDEQFF. Written as DNA, the CDR3 is TGCAGCGTTGAAGAGGGTAGTTGGGATGAGCAGTTCTTC.

This clone was seen more than once but under ten times. V gene TRBV5-1 combines with J gene TRBJ1-6, with D possibly being TRBD1 (6 bases). The V end lost 3 bases, the J end lost 10 bases, and 11 bases lay between the germline ends. Germline loops: CDR1 SGHRS, CDR2 YFSETQ. The CDR3 runs to 13 residues. CDR3 residues: CASSSDRTSPLHF. As DNA, the CDR3 is TGCGCCAGCAGCTCTGACAGGACCTCACCCCTCCACTTT.

The genes are TRBV9 and TRBJ2-2; no definite D call. CDR1 and CDR2 from the germline V gene are SGDLS and YYNGEE. This CDR3 region has 12 residues. Deletions cut 3 bases from V and 3 bases from J, with 3 bases between. The CDR3 DNA reads as TGTGCCAGCAGCGCGCACACCGGGGAGCTGTTTTTT. Translating gives CASSAHTGELFF.

The rearrangement joins TRBV7-9 to TRBJ2-3; D may be TRBD1 (6 bases). The CDR3 runs 14 residues. Trimming took off 10 bases at V and 4 bases at J, with 18 bases between the two ends. In germline, CDR1 is SEHNR, CDR2 FQNEAQ (reference sequence). The CDR3 DNA reads TGTGCCATTCCCGAGGGGGTGAGCGCAGATACGCAGTATTTT. Encoded protein: CAIPEGVSADTQYF.

This clone has only a few counts. The chain uses TRBV14 and TRBJ2-7; maybe TRBD1 (5 bases). This CDR3 region has 15 residues. CDR1 and CDR2 (germline): SGHDN, FVKESK. Trimming took off 0 bases at V and 0 bases at J, with 9 bases between the two ends. The CDR3 DNA reads as TGTGCCAGCAGCCAAGAACAGGCCTACTCCTACGAGCAGTACTTC. Protein sequence: CASSQEQAYSYEQYF.